The rows below give T cell receptor beta chains drawn from one sample of a study of blood T cell repertoires in COVID-19. Sequencing was performed with immunoSEQ multiplex PCR; in TCRdb, only in-frame clones are kept and a portion is missing. The data contain about 280,000 clones, approximately 91% of them singletons. The specimen sequenced was peripheral blood. The receptors were sampled from a man aged 18 to 35 with active or convalescent COVID-19. CDR3s include the opening cysteine and the closing phenylalanine or tryptophan. Fields, in order: J gene, V gene, CDR3 protein.

J: TRBJ2-7
V: TRBV11-3
CDR3: CASSPEIGGEQYF

J: TRBJ2-7
V: TRBV12-3/TRBV12-4
CDR3: CASSPTGGYEQYF

J: TRBJ2-7
V: TRBV29-1
CDR3: CSVDSTQKSSYEQYF

J: TRBJ1-2
V: TRBV13
CDR3: CASSYMPGQDKPMGANYGYTF

J: TRBJ1-2
V: TRBV6-2/TRBV6-3
CDR3: CASSYKRDSYTF

J: TRBJ2-7
V: TRBV2
CDR3: CASSSGHIDEQYF

J: TRBJ1-1
V: TRBV18
CDR3: CASSRGQSPSEAFF

J: TRBJ2-7
V: TRBV19
CDR3: CASSPDPGYEQYF

J: TRBJ2-7
V: TRBV19
CDR3: CASRQKGDDEQYF

J: TRBJ1-6
V: TRBV7-9
CDR3: CASNTQGQGNNSPLHF

J: TRBJ1-6
V: TRBV6-5
CDR3: CASSYRSSYNSPLHF

J: TRBJ1-5
V: TRBV12-1
CDR3: CASSFARRPQHF

J: TRBJ2-5
V: TRBV5-5
CDR3: CASSPSVSPQETQYF

J: TRBJ1-4
V: TRBV7-8
CDR3: CASSLGGGEKLFF

J: TRBJ1-2
V: TRBV7-2
CDR3: CASSPGQDHDGYTF

J: TRBJ2-1
V: TRBV7-6
CDR3: CASSSTSGEYNEQFF

J: TRBJ1-5
V: TRBV10-3
CDR3: CAIRPGQGINQPQHF

J: TRBJ1-2
V: TRBV19
CDR3: CASHPRAGNYGYTF

J: TRBJ1-1
V: TRBV14
CDR3: CASSQVPRGTEAFF

J: TRBJ1-5
V: TRBV15
CDR3: CATSRETGGNQPQHF

J: TRBJ1-3
V: TRBV18
CDR3: CASSQTANSGNTIYF

J: TRBJ1-2
V: TRBV19
CDR3: CASSRQGWDGYTF

J: TRBJ1-2
V: TRBV13
CDR3: CASSSVTDSNYGYTF

J: TRBJ1-6
V: TRBV5-6
CDR3: CASSLGTGANSPLHF